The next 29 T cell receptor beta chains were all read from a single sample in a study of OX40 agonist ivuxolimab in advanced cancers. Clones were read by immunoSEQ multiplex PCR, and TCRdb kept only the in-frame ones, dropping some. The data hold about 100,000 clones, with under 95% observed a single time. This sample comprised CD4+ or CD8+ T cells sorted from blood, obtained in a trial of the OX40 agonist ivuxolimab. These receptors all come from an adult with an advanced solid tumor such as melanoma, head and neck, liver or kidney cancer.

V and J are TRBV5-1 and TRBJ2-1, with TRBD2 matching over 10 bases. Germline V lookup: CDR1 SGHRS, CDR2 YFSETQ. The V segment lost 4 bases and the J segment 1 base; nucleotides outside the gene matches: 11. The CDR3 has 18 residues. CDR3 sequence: CASSPRVSSGRSYNEQFF. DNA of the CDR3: TGCGCCAGCAGCCCCCGGGTTTCTAGCGGGAGATCCTACAATGAGCAGTTCTTC.

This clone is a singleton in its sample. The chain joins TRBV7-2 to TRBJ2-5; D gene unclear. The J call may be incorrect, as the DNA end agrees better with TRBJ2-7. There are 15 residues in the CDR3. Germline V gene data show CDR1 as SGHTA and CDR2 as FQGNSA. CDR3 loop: CASSLDRQSSYEQYF. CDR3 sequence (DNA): TGTGCCAGCAGCTTAGACCGGCAAAGCTCCTACGAGCAGTACTTC.

For the CDR3, the DNA is TGTGCCAGCAGCTTAGCGGGACTAGCGGGGGGGGCGATGGAGACCCAGTACTTC. Protein sequence: CASSLAGLAGGAMETQYF. This sequence joins TRBV13 and TRBJ2-5; 16 nucleotides align to TRBD2. This CDR3 has 18 residues. The germline V gene encodes CDR1 PRHDT and CDR2 FYEKMQ (reference sequence). V lost 1 base, J lost 5 bases, and 7 bases stayed unmatched.

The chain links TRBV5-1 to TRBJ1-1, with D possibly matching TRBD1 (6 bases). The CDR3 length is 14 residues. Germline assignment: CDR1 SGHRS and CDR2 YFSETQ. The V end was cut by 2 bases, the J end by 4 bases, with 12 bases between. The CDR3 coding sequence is TGCGCCAGCAGCTTTTTGGAAGGGGGCACTGAAGCTTTCTTT. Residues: CASSFLEGGTEAFF. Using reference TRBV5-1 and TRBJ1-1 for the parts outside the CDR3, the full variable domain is KAGVTQTPRYLIKTRGQQVTLSCSPISGHRSVSWYQQTPGQGLQFLFEYFSETQRNKGNFPGRFSGRQFSNSRSEMNVSTLELGDSALYLCASSFLEGGTEAFFGQGTRLTVV.

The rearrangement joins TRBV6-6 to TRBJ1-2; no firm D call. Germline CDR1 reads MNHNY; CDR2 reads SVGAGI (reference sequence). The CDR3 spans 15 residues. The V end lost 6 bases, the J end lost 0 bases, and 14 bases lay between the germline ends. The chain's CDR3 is CASSNLVRANYGYTF. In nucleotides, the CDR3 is TGTGCCAGCAGCAACCTCGTGAGAGCTAACTATGGCTACACCTTC.

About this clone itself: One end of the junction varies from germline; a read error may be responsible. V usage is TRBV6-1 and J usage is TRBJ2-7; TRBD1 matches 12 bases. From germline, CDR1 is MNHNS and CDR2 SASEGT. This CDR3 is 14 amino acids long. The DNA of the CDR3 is TGTGCCAGCAGCGCCCCGGGACAGGGGGCGCAATGTGACTTC. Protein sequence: CASSAPGQGAQCDF.

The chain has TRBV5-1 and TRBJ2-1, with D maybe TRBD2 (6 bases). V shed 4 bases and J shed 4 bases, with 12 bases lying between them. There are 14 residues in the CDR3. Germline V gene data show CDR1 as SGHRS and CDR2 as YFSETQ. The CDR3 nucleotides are TGCGCCAGCAGCACCATGACTAGTTACAATGAGCAGTTCTTC. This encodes CASSTMTSYNEQFF.

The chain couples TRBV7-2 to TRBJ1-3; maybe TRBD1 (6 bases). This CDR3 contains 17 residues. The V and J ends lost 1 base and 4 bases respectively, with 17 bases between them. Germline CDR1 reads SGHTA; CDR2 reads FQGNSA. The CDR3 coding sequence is TGTGCCAGCAGCTTAGGTTGGAACCTAGGGGGGGGAAACACCATATATTTT. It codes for CASSLGWNLGGGNTIYF.

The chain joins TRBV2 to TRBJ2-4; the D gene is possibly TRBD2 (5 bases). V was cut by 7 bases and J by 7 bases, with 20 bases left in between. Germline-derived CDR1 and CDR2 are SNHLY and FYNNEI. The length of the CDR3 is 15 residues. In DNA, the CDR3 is TGTGCCAGCATCGGAGGAGCCGGTCCGTTTAACATTCAGTACTTC. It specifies CASIGGAGPFNIQYF.

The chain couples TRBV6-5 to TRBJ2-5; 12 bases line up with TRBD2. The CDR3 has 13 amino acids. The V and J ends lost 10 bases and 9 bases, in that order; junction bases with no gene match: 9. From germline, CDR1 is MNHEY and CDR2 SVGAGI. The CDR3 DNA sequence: TGTGCCACCCGAAGGACTAGCGGGGTGTCCCAGTACTTC. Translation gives CATRRTSGVSQYF.

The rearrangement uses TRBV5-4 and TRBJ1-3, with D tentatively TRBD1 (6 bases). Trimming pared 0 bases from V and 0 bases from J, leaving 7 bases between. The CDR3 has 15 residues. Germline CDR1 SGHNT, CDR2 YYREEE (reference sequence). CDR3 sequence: CASSLVGHSGNTIYF. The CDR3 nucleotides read TGTGCCAGCAGCTTGGTGGGACACTCTGGAAACACCATATATTTT.

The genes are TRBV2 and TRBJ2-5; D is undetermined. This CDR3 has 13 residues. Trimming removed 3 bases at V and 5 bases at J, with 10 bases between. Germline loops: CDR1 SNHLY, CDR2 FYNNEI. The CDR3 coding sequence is TGTGCCAGCAGTGACCCGGGTTCGGAGACCCAGTACTTC. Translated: CASSDPGSETQYF.

The CDR3 region is CASSPDSGETQYF. The CDR3 bases are TGTGCCAGCTCACCGGACTCAGGAGAGACCCAGTACTTC. The J gene is TRBJ2-5, the V gene TRBV18, with a possible D match to TRBD2 (5 bases). Germline values: CDR1 KGHSH, CDR2 LQKENI. Trimming stripped 3 bases from V and 4 bases from J, with 9 bases between. This CDR3 region has 13 residues.

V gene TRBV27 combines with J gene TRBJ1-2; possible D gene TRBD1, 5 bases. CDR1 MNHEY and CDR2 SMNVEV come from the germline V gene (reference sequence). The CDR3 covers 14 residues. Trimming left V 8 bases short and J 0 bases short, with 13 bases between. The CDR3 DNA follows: TGTGCCAGCCGAAGGGACGGTTCTAACTATGGCTACACCTTC. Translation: CASRRDGSNYGYTF.

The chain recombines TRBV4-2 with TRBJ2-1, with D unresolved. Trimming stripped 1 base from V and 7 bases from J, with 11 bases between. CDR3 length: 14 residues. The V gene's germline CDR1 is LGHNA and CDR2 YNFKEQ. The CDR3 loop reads CASSQGALRNEQFF. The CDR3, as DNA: TGTGCCAGCAGCCAAGGGGCGCTAAGGAATGAGCAGTTCTTC.

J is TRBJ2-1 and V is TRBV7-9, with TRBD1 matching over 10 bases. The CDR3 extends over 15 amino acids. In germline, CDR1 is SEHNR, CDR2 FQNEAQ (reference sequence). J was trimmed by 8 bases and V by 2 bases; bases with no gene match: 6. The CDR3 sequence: CASSLNGQGGDEQFF. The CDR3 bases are TGTGCCAGCAGCTTAAACGGACAGGGGGGCGATGAGCAGTTCTTC.

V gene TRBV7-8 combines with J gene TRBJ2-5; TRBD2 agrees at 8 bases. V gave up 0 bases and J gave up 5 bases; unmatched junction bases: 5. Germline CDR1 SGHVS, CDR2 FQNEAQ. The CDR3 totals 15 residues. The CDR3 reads CASSLALAGWETQYF. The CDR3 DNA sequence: TGTGCCAGCAGCTTAGCGTTAGCGGGGTGGGAGACCCAGTACTTC.

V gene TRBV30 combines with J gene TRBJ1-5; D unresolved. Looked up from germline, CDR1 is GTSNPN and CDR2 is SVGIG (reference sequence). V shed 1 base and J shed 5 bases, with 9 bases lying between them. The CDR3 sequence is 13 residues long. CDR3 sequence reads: CAWSGGMDQPQHF. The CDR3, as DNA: TGTGCCTGGAGTGGGGGAATGGATCAGCCCCAGCATTTT.

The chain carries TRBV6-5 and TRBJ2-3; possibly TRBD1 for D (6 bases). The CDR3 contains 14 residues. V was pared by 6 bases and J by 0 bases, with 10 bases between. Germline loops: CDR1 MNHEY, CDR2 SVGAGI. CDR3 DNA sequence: TGTGCCAGCAGATTTACAGGGAGCACAGATACGCAGTATTTT. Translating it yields CASRFTGSTDTQYF.

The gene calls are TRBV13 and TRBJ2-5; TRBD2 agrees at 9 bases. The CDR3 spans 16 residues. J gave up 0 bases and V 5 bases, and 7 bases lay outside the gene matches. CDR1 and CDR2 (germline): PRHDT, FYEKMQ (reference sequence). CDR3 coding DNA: TGTGCCAGCAGCACGCGACTAGCGGCGAACCAAGAGACCCAGTACTTC. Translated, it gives CASSTRLAANQETQYF.

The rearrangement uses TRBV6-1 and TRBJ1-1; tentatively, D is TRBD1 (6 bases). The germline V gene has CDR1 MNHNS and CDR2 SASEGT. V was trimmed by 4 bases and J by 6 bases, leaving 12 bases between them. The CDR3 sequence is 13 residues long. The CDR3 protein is CASSARGWAEAFF. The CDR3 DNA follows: TGTGCCAGCAGTGCCAGGGGTTGGGCTGAAGCTTTCTTT.

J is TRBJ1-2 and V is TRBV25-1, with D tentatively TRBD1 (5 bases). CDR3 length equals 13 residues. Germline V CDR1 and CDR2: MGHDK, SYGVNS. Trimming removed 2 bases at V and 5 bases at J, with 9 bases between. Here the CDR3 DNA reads TGTGCCAGCAGTGAAGCAGGGCGATATGGCTACACCTTC. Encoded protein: CASSEAGRYGYTF.

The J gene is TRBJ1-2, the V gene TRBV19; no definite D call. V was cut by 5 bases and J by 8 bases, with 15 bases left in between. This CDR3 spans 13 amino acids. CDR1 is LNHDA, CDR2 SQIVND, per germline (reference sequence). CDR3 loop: CASSPGGAEGYTF. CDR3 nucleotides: TGTGCCAGTAGTCCCGGAGGCGCGGAAGGCTACACCTTC.

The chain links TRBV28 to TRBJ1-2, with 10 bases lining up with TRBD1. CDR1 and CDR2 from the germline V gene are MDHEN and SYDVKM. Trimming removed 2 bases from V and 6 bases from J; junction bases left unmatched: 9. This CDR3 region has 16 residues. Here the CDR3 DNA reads TGTGCCAGCAGTTTAGCCATCCCCGGGACAGGGGATGGCTACACCTTC. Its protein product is CASSLAIPGTGDGYTF.

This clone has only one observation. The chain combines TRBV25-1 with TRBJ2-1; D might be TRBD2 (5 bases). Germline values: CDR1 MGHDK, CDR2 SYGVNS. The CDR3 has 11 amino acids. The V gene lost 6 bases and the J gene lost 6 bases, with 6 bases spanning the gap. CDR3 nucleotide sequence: TGTGCCAGCAGGAGGGCCAATGAGCAGTTCTTC. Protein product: CASRRANEQFF. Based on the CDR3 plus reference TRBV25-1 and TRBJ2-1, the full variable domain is EADIYQTPRYLVIGTGKKITLECSQTMGHDKMYWYQQDPGMELHLIHYSYGVNSTEKGDLSSESTVSRIRTEHFPLTLESARPSHTSQYLCASRRANEQFFGPGTRLTVL.

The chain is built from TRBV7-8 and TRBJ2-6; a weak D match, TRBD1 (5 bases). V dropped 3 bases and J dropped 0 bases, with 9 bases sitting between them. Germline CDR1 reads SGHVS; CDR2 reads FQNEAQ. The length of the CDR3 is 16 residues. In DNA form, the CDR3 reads TGTGCCAGCAGCTTGACAGTTCCCTCTGGGGCCAACGTCCTGACTTTC. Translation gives CASSLTVPSGANVLTF. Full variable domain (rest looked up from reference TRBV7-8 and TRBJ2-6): GAGVSQSPRYKVAKRGQDVALRCDPISGHVSLFWYQQALGQGPEFLTYFQNEAQLDKSGLPSDRFFAERPEGSVSTLKIQRTQQEDSAVYLCASSLTVPSGANVLTFGAGSRLTVL.

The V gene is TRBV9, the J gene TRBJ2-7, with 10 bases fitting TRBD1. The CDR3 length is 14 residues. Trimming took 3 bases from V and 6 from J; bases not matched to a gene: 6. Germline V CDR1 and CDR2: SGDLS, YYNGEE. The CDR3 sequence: CASSAGQGEGEQYF. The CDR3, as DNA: TGTGCCAGCAGCGCCGGACAGGGGGAAGGCGAGCAGTACTTC.

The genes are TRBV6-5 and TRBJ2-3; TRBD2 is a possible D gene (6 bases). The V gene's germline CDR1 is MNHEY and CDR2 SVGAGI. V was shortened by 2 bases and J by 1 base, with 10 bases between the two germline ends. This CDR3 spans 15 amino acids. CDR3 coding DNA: TGTGCCAGCAGTTACGGCGGGGCCGGCACAGATACGCAGTATTTT. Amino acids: CASSYGGAGTDTQYF.

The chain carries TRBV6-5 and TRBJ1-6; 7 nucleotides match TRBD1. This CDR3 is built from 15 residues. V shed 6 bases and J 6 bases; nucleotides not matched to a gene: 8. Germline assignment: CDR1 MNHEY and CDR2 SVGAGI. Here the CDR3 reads CASSPSGQPNSPLHF. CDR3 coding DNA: TGTGCCAGCAGCCCTTCGGGACAGCCTAATTCACCCCTCCACTTT.